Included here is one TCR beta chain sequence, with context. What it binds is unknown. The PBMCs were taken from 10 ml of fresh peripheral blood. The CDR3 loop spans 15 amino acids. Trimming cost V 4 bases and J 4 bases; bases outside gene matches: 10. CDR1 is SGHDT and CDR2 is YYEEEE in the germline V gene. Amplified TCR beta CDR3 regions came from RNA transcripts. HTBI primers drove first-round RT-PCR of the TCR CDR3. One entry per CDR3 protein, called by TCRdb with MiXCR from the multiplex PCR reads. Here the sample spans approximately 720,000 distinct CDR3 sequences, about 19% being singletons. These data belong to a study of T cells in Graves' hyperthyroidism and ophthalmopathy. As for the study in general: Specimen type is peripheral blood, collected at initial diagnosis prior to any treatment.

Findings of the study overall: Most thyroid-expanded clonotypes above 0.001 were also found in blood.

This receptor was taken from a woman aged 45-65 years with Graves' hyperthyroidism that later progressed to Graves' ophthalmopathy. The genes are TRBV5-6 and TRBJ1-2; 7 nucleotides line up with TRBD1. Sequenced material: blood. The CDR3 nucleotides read TGTGCCAGCAGCGGGCCCGGGACAGTGATCTATGGCTACACCTTC. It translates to CASSGPGTVIYGYTF. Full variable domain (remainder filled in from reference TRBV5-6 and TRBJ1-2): DAGVTQSPTHLIKTRGQQVTLRCSPKSGHDTVSWYQQALGQGPQFIFQYYEEEERQRGNFPDRFSGHQFPNYSSELNVNALLLGDSALYLCASSGPGTVIYGYTFGSGTRLTVV.